The clone carrying this T cell receptor beta chain was counted between two and nine times. This record belongs to a study of T cell repertoires in MIS-A myocarditis. V shed 10 bases and J shed 3 bases, with 13 bases lying between them. This CDR3 comprises 13 residues. Germline-derived CDR1 and CDR2 are LNHDA and SQIVND (reference sequence). The repertoire was sequenced with immunoSEQ multiplex PCR; TCRdb's copy has only in-frame clones and lacks some. Here the sample spans fewer than 15,000 clones, roughly 74% being singletons. This TCR was sampled from a man in his late teens or twenties with fulminant myocarditis from multisystem inflammatory syndrome in adults (MIS-A) after COVID-19. The chain couples TRBV19 to TRBJ1-3; possibly TRBD1 for D (5 bases). Sequencing was performed on left ventricle heart tissue obtained at autopsy. CDR3 in DNA: TGTGCCACCGCAGTGACAGATGGAAACACCATATATTTT. This codes for CATAVTDGNTIYF.